Below, 9 T cell receptor beta chains from the same sample are listed, as sequenced in a study of blood T cell repertoires in COVID-19. Generated by immunoSEQ multiplex PCR, the TCRdb table keeps only in-frame clones and is missing some. The table shows approximately 210,000 clones, with approximately 91% occurring only once. The sample comprised peripheral blood. Receptor source: a woman aged 40 to 55 with acute or convalescent COVID-19.

The V call is TRBV9, the J call TRBJ1-1; D unresolved. Between the trimmed V and J ends, which lost 3 bases and 1 base, there was a span of 10 bases. This CDR3 has 14 amino acids. Germline loops: CDR1 SGDLS, CDR2 YYNGEE. The CDR3 protein is CASSDVHRNTEAFF. The CDR3 DNA follows: TGTGCCAGCAGCGACGTACACCGGAACACTGAAGCTTTCTTT.

The V and J genes are TRBV2 and TRBJ1-4; 9 nucleotides align to TRBD1. The CDR3 length is 11 residues. The J segment lost 11 bases and the V segment lost 6 bases, leaving 1 base of the junction unmatched. Per germline, CDR1 SNHLY and CDR2 FYNNEI. CDR3 nucleotides: TGTGCCAGCAGGACAGGGGGGAAACTGTTTTTT. Translation gives CASRTGGKLFF.

The chain uses TRBV11-2 and TRBJ2-7, with a tentative D call TRBD1 (6 bases). Between the trimmed V and J ends, which lost 1 base and 5 bases, there was a span of 9 bases. The CDR3 has 13 residues. From germline, CDR1 is SGHAT and CDR2 FQNNGV. CDR3 sequence: CASSLAGGHEQYV. The CDR3, as DNA: TGTGCCAGCAGCTTAGCTGGGGGCCACGAGCAGTACGTC.

The V and J genes are TRBV7-9 and TRBJ1-2; 7 nucleotides agree with TRBD1. The CDR3 length is 14 residues. Germline CDR1 is SEHNR and CDR2 is FQNEAQ (reference sequence). The trim removed 3 bases at V and 4 bases at J, leaving 5 bases unmatched. In nucleotides, the CDR3 is TGTGCCAGCAGCTTTAACGACAGGGCCTATGGCTACACCTTC. Translation gives CASSFNDRAYGYTF.

The V gene is TRBV25-1, the J gene TRBJ2-3; perhaps TRBD1 as D (5 bases). Deletions cut 0 bases from V and 1 base from J, with 8 bases between. CDR1 is MGHDK, CDR2 SYGVNS, per germline. The CDR3 has 15 amino acids. The CDR3 loop reads CASSEYGAGTDTQYF. The CDR3 DNA reads as TGTGCCAGCAGTGAATATGGGGCAGGCACAGATACGCAGTATTTT.

This clone was observed a handful of times. The J gene is TRBJ1-6, the V gene TRBV6-5, with D hard to call. CDR1 is MNHEY and CDR2 is SVGAGI in the germline V gene. The CDR3 is 15 residues long. Between the trimmed V and J ends, which lost 2 bases and 0 bases, there was a span of 5 bases. CDR3 nucleotide sequence: TGTGCCAGCAGTTACAGTAGCTCCTATAATTCACCCCTCCACTTT. This codes for CASSYSSSYNSPLHF.

This clone was counted once. J is TRBJ2-3 and V is TRBV7-9, with D possibly matching TRBD2 (6 bases). V was trimmed by 5 bases and J by 2 bases, leaving 14 bases between them. Germline assignment: CDR1 SEHNR and CDR2 FQNEAQ (reference sequence). This CDR3 region has 15 residues. Here the CDR3 reads CASSPFWGVTDTQYF. CDR3 nucleotide sequence: TGTGCCAGCAGCCCCTTCTGGGGGGTCACAGATACGCAGTATTTT.

This clone came up once. The chain combines TRBV5-4 with TRBJ2-5; TRBD2 agrees at 11 bases. Losses at the gene ends were 0 bases for V and 6 bases for J; bases not matched to a gene: 10. The CDR3 sequence is 17 residues long. Germline values: CDR1 SGHNT, CDR2 YYREEE (reference sequence). The CDR3 nucleotides are TGTGCCAGCAGCTTGGGTGGCGGTAGCGGGGGGGGAAAGACCCAGTACTTC. It codes for CASSLGGGSGGGKTQYF.

This clone has just one count. This chain joins TRBV5-1 and TRBJ2-1; weak D call: TRBD2 (6 bases). Germline CDR1 and CDR2: SGHRS and YFSETQ. The CDR3 spans 15 residues. V was cut by 4 bases and J by 13 bases, with 24 bases left in between. The CDR3: CASSPPGVLDTPQFF. In DNA form, the CDR3 reads TGCGCCAGCAGCCCCCCGGGGGTACTGGATACACCCCAGTTCTTC.